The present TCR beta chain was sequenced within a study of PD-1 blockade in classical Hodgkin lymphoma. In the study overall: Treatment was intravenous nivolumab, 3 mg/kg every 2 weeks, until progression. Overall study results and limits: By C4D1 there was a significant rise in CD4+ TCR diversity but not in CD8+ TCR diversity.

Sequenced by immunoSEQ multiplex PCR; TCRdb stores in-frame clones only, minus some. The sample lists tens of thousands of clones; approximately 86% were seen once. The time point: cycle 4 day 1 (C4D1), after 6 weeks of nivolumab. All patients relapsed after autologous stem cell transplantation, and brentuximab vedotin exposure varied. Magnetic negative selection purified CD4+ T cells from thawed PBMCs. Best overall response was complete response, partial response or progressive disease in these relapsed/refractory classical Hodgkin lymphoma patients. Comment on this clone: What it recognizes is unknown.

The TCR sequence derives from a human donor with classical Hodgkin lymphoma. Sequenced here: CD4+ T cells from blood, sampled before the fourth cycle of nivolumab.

Written as DNA, the CDR3 is TGTGCCAGCAGTTCCTCGGGGGGTTCCTACGAGCAGTACTTC. It encodes CASSSSGGSYEQYF. The genes are TRBV7-2 and TRBJ2-7, with 7 bases matching TRBD2. Losses at the gene ends were 6 bases for V and 1 base for J; bases not matched to a gene: 6. Germline CDR1 reads SGHTA; CDR2 reads FQGNSA. This CDR3 region has 14 residues.